Below, 22 T cell receptor beta chains from the same sample are listed, as sequenced in a study of technical replicates of blood from several donors. Libraries were prepared by immunoSEQ multiplex PCR; TCRdb keeps only in-frame clonotypes and omits some of them. Seen here are 12,000 or so clones, around nine tenths observed once, and the top ten hold approximately 9%. The specimen was PBMCs. The receptors originated from a human donor in good health.

V and J are TRBV7-9 and TRBJ2-7; the D is unclear. The germline V and J ends were trimmed by 1 base and 6 bases, with 13 bases remaining between them. CDR1 and CDR2 from the germline V gene are SEHNR and FQNEAQ (reference sequence). The CDR3 has 14 amino acids. In nucleotides, the CDR3 is TGTGCCAGCAGCTTAGGGGTCGGCCAGGCCGAGCAGTACTTC. It codes for CASSLGVGQAEQYF.

The genes are TRBV5-1 and TRBJ2-2; D gene uncertain. Germline V CDR1 and CDR2: SGHRS, YFSETQ. There are 15 residues in the CDR3. V was pared by 2 bases and J by 8 bases, with 16 bases between. The CDR3 DNA follows: TGCGCCAGCAGCTTCCTAGAAAGCGAGTCGGGGGAGCTGTTTTTT. This encodes CASSFLESESGELFF.

The V and J genes are TRBV5-1 and TRBJ1-2, with 9 nucleotides matching TRBD1. Unmatched junction bases numbered 4, after V lost 0 bases and J lost 1 base. The CDR3 spans 16 residues. Germline V gene sequence: CDR1 SGHRS, CDR2 YFSETQ. CDR3 region: CASSLAGTGINYGYTF. In DNA, the CDR3 is TGCGCCAGCAGCTTGGCCGGGACAGGGATTAACTATGGCTACACCTTC. Full variable domain (rest looked up from reference TRBV5-1 and TRBJ1-2): KAGVTQTPRYLIKTRGQQVTLSCSPISGHRSVSWYQQTPGQGLQFLFEYFSETQRNKGNFPGRFSGRQFSNSRSEMNVSTLELGDSALYLCASSLAGTGINYGYTFGSGTRLTVV.

The chain recombines TRBV18 with TRBJ2-7; tentatively, D is TRBD2 (5 bases). CDR1 is KGHSH and CDR2 is LQKENI in the germline V gene. V shed 3 bases and J shed 2 bases, with 8 bases lying between them. The CDR3 sequence is 13 residues long. The CDR3 DNA follows: TGTGCCAGCTCACCGAGCGGCCCCTACGAGCAGTACTTC. It specifies CASSPSGPYEQYF.

The rearrangement joins TRBV30 to TRBJ2-6, with 7 bases aligning to TRBD1. The CDR3 length is 17 residues. Trimming removed 5 bases from V and 5 bases from J; junction bases left unmatched: 15. CDR1 is GTSNPN and CDR2 is SVGIG in the germline V gene (reference sequence). The CDR3 DNA is TGTGCCTGGTCCCCCCGGGACAGAGCCGTTAGGGCCAACGTCCTGACTTTC. This gives the protein CAWSPRDRAVRANVLTF. Supplemented by reference TRBV30 and TRBJ2-6, the full variable domain reads SQTIHQWPATLVQPVGSPLSLECTVEGTSNPNLYWYRQAAGRGLQLLFYSVGIGQISSEVPQNLSASRPQDRQFILSSKKLLLSDSGFYLCAWSPRDRAVRANVLTFGAGSRLTVL.

J is TRBJ2-3 and V is TRBV5-5; 12 nucleotides align to TRBD2. V was pared by 3 bases and J by 0 bases, with 11 bases of the junction left unmatched. Germline V gene lookup returns CDR1 SGHKS and CDR2 YYEKEE (reference sequence). The CDR3 is 19 amino acids. The CDR3 DNA is TGTGCCAGCAGCTCCGGACTAGCGGGACCTGGCGCTAGCACAGATACGCAGTATTTT. Translated, it gives CASSSGLAGPGASTDTQYF.

The rearrangement uses TRBV18 and TRBJ2-6, with D maybe TRBD1 (5 bases). CDR1 and CDR2 (germline): KGHSH, LQKENI. The CDR3 length is 17 residues. The V gene lost 3 bases and the J gene lost 0 bases, with 12 bases spanning the gap. CDR3 in amino acids: CASSPEQVSSGANVLTF. For the CDR3, the DNA is TGTGCCAGCTCACCCGAACAGGTTTCCTCTGGGGCCAACGTCCTGACTTTC. Looking up the rest from reference TRBV18 and TRBJ2-6 gives the full variable domain: NAGVMQNPRHLVRRRGQEARLRCSPMKGHSHVYWYRQLPEEGLKFMVYLQKENIIDESGMPKERFSAEFPKEGPSILRIQQVVRGDSAAYFCASSPEQVSSGANVLTFGAGSRLTVL.

The CDR3: CASRQGQGAYEQYF. CDR3 in DNA: TGTGCCAGTAGACAGGGACAGGGAGCCTACGAGCAGTACTTC. The rearrangement joins TRBV19 to TRBJ2-5; 9 bases agree with TRBD1. With the DNA end fitting TRBJ2-7 better, the J assignment may be wrong. CDR1 and CDR2 (germline): LNHDA, SQIVND (reference sequence). The CDR3 extends over 14 amino acids.

The rearrangement uses TRBV10-3 and TRBJ2-7; D may be TRBD2 (6 bases). Germline loops: CDR1 ENHRY, CDR2 SYGVKD. This CDR3 is built from 14 residues. V was trimmed by 8 bases and J by 5 bases, leaving 19 bases between them. CDR3 nucleotides: TGTGCCATCTTCTTCCCGGGACTCCAGGACGAGCAGTACTTC. Translation: CAIFFPGLQDEQYF.

The chain combines TRBV9 with TRBJ2-2; tentative D call: TRBD2 (7 bases). Trimming left V 4 bases short and J 5 bases short, with 15 bases between. The CDR3 runs to 15 residues. CDR1 SGDLS and CDR2 YYNGEE come from the germline V gene. Here the CDR3 DNA reads TGTGCCAGCAGCCTAGAGGGGGGAGGGACCGGGGAGCTGTTTTTT. It yields the protein CASSLEGGGTGELFF.

The chain joins TRBV7-9 to TRBJ2-7; possible D gene TRBD1, 6 bases. V shed 5 bases and J shed 0 bases, with 11 bases lying between them. CDR1 is SEHNR and CDR2 is FQNEAQ in the germline V gene (reference sequence). CDR3 length: 14 amino acids. The CDR3 nucleotides read TGTGCCAGCAGCGGGGGCCAGAGCTCCTACGAGCAGTACTTC. This translates into CASSGGQSSYEQYF.

This chain uses TRBV29-1 with TRBJ2-5, with TRBD2 identical over 10 bases. Germline V gene lookup returns CDR1 SQVTM and CDR2 ANQGSEA. This CDR3 region has 15 residues. Trimming cost V 4 bases and J 4 bases; bases outside gene matches: 9. This chain's CDR3 is CSVGEGTSASETQYF. CDR3 nucleotides: TGCAGCGTTGGAGAGGGGACTAGCGCATCAGAGACCCAGTACTTC. Full variable domain (rest looked up from reference TRBV29-1 and TRBJ2-5): SAVISQKPSRDICQRGTSLTIQCQVDSQVTMMFWYRQQPGQSLTLIATANQGSEATYESGFVIDKFPISRPNLTFSTLTVSNMSPEDSSIYLCSVGEGTSASETQYFGPGTRLLVL.

This chain connects TRBV16 to TRBJ2-7, with a tentative D call TRBD1 (6 bases). The CDR3 runs 15 residues. Germline CDR1 reads KGHSY; CDR2 reads FQNENV. V was shortened by 2 bases and J by 7 bases, with 18 bases between the two germline ends. The chain's CDR3 is CASSQRTGNSGEQYF. CDR3 in DNA: TGTGCCAGCAGCCAAAGAACAGGGAATTCGGGGGAGCAGTACTTC.

A word on this clone: The junction departs from the called germline gene at one end, perhaps through a read error. This chain joins TRBV6-1 and TRBJ1-5; maybe TRBD1 (5 bases). This CDR3 is built from 16 residues. Germline CDR1 is MNHNS and CDR2 is SASEGT. CDR3 residues: CASSEVGGEGHQPQHF. In nucleotides, the CDR3 is TGTGCCAGCAGTGAAGTCGGAGGGGAAGGCCATCAACCCCAGCATTTT.

This chain links TRBV9 with TRBJ2-7, with D possibly matching TRBD1 (6 bases). This CDR3 contains 15 residues. The V end lost 0 bases, the J end lost 5 bases, and 15 bases lay between the germline ends. Germline V gives CDR1 SGDLS, CDR2 YYNGEE. The CDR3 here is CASSVGASGEHEQYF. The CDR3 coding sequence is TGTGCCAGCAGCGTAGGGGCGTCAGGGGAACACGAGCAGTACTTC.

The chain carries TRBV2 and TRBJ2-5, with D maybe TRBD2 (5 bases). The V end lost 8 bases, the J end lost 4 bases, and 8 bases lay between the germline ends. CDR3 length: 11 amino acids. Germline assignment: CDR1 SNHLY and CDR2 FYNNEI. The CDR3 region has the DNA TGTGCCAGCTCAGAGGGAGAGACCCAGTACTTC. Encoded protein: CASSEGETQYF.

The chain is built from TRBV4-1 and TRBJ2-1, with TRBD2 as a possible D gene (5 bases). The length of the CDR3 is 15 residues. V was cut by 6 bases and J by 0 bases, with 12 bases left in between. Germline CDR1 and CDR2: MGHRA and YSYEKL. CDR3: CASRLSGSSYNEQFF. The CDR3 coding sequence is TGCGCCAGCAGACTCAGCGGAAGCTCCTACAATGAGCAGTTCTTC.

This clone has only one observation. The chain joins TRBV6-1 to TRBJ2-1, with 7 bases identical to TRBD2. The CDR3 covers 15 residues. CDR1 is MNHNS, CDR2 SASEGT, per germline. V shed 2 bases, J shed 6 bases, and the junction held 7 bases outside the gene matches. The CDR3 spells CASSELAGVGNEQFF. CDR3 bases: TGTGCCAGCAGTGAATTGGCGGGAGTGGGCAATGAGCAGTTCTTC.

V gene TRBV30 combines with J gene TRBJ1-4, with D perhaps matching TRBD1 (6 bases). Germline V gene lookup returns CDR1 GTSNPN and CDR2 SVGIG (reference sequence). The V end lost 0 bases, the J end lost 4 bases, and 15 bases lay between the germline ends. CDR3 length: 16 residues. DNA for the CDR3: TGTGCCTGGAGTGTAGGGGCGGCAGGGGATAATGAAAAACTGTTTTTT. Translated: CAWSVGAAGDNEKLFF.

Here the CDR3 DNA reads TGTGCCAGCAGTTACTCGGCAACAGGGAACACTGAAGCTTTCTTT. Translation: CASSYSATGNTEAFF. J is TRBJ1-1 and V is TRBV6-5, with D perhaps matching TRBD1 (5 bases). The germline V gene has CDR1 MNHEY and CDR2 SVGAGI. The length of the CDR3 is 15 residues. Trimming shortened V by 0 bases and J by 1 base, and 9 bases separated the two germline ends.

The rearrangement links TRBV5-4 to TRBJ2-2; D may be TRBD2 (6 bases). Germline-derived CDR1 and CDR2 are SGHNT and YYREEE (reference sequence). Deletions cut 0 bases from V and 1 base from J, with 10 bases between. This CDR3 has 16 residues. The CDR3 sequence is CASSLDVSGNTGELFF. DNA of the CDR3: TGTGCCAGCAGCTTGGATGTTAGCGGGAACACCGGGGAGCTGTTTTTT. The entire variable domain, with the rest obtained from reference TRBV5-4 and TRBJ2-2, is as follows: ETGVTQSPTHLIKTRGQQVTLRCSSQSGHNTVSWYQQALGQGPQFIFQYYREEENGRGNFPPRFSGLQFPNYSSELNVNALELDDSALYLCASSLDVSGNTGELFFGEGSRLTVL.

This chain connects TRBV11-2 to TRBJ1-2; D is unresolved. The germline V and J ends were trimmed by 7 bases and 4 bases, with 19 bases remaining between them. Germline assignment: CDR1 SGHAT and CDR2 FQNNGV. CDR3 length: 15 residues. The CDR3 sequence is CASTKREGDVYGYTF. Written as DNA, the CDR3 is TGTGCCAGCACCAAGAGGGAGGGCGATGTCTATGGCTACACCTTC. The variable domain in full, with the rest retrieved from reference TRBV11-2 and TRBJ1-2, is EAGVAQSPRYKIIEKRQSVAFWCNPISGHATLYWYQQILGQGPKLLIQFQNNGVVDDSQLPKDRFSAERLKGVDSTLKIQPAKLEDSAVYLCASTKREGDVYGYTFGSGTRLTVV.